Here is one T cell receptor beta chain with its context. Repertoires were generated with immunoSEQ multiplex PCR, while TCRdb's copy carries only in-frame clones and drops some. The sample lists about 140,000 clones, approximately 83% occurring once. These data are taken from a study of blood T cell repertoires in COVID-19. Background on the study: The study drew acute and convalescent COVID-19 samples from the United States, Italy and Spain. PBMCs, B-cell-depleted T cells, or T cells provided the cDNA or gDNA that made up the material.

Living in 20 to 30 US areas, the participants were between about 18 and 90 years of age. Donors were grouped by their self-reported clinical history. This TCR came from a man in his 70s who had been exposed to COVID-19. Material: PBMCs or T cells enriched from blood (not recorded which).

In DNA form, the CDR3 reads TGTGCCAGCAGTTTTGCCAGGGACTATGGCTACACCTTC. Protein: CASSFARDYGYTF. This chain joins TRBV28 and TRBJ1-2, with D perhaps TRBD1 (5 bases). Germline CDR1 reads MDHEN; CDR2 reads SYDVKM. Trimming took 3 bases from V and 3 from J, leaving 8 bases between them. This CDR3 is 13 amino acids long.